This T cell receptor (beta chain) appears in the sequencing data of a study of beta chain features in type 1 diabetes. Overall study context: Patients and healthy donors were similar in age, gender and cell yields.

This clone was detected a few times. V dropped 2 bases and J dropped 8 bases, with 12 bases sitting between them. Germline V gene data show CDR1 as MNHEY and CDR2 as SVGAGI. The CDR3 extends over 14 amino acids. The sequenced template was cDNA made from the entire isolated RNA. Data came from immunoSEQ multiplex PCR; TCRdb stores just in-frame clones and leaves some out. This table has around 330,000 clones, around 10% appearing once. The specimen was naive CD4+ T cells from blood. The chain uses TRBV6-5 and TRBJ1-4, with D perhaps TRBD1 (5 bases). This sequence was found in a young woman in good health. The DNA for the CDR3 is TGTGCCAGCAGTTACGCGGGACCAGGCGAAAAACTGTTTTTT. It encodes CASSYAGPGEKLFF.